These T cell receptor beta chains were read from a single sample in a study of control samples from healthy donors and cancer patients. Sequencing was performed with immunoSEQ multiplex PCR; in TCRdb, only in-frame clones are kept and a portion is missing. The table records about 120,000 clones, about 95% of them present only once. Material: blood. These receptors came from a man aged 30 to 39 in good health. The conserved cysteine and the conserved F or W are not part of the CDR3 here. Clone size is given for some rows only: seen once, a few or many times, or a class if the clone is expanded.

cdr3_aa v_call clone_size j_call
ASSLGRDRPNYGYT TRBV13 few TRBJ1-2
ASNADEKLF TRBV6-5 - TRBJ1-4
ASSPVGTGGSSGANVLT TRBV18 - TRBJ2-6
ASSRWASSSYNEQF TRBV7-6 - TRBJ2-1
SATFTDTQY TRBV20-1 once TRBJ2-3
ASRRDRMNSPLH TRBV28 once TRBJ1-6
ASSSSMTGTNSPLH TRBV6-5 - TRBJ1-6
ASSWTGGNQPQH TRBV19 - TRBJ1-5
ASSFRLAGALLITNEQY TRBV4-1 many TRBJ2-7
ASRSGQEGWDTQY TRBV14 - TRBJ2-3
ASSRGTGGESETQY TRBV11-3 - TRBJ2-5
ASREGTTYGYT TRBV5-4 - TRBJ1-2
ASNYRGSNQPQH TRBV5-8 - TRBJ1-5
ASSSQARSSYNSPLH TRBV7-8 once TRBJ1-6
ASSLIGTLGNTIY TRBV7-9 - TRBJ1-3
ASSTGGADTQY TRBV7-8 - TRBJ2-3
ASSYGGSQNIQY TRBV6-2/TRBV6-3 - TRBJ2-4
ASSPPGRRYEQY TRBV7-9 - TRBJ2-7
ASSPSAAGGEKLF TRBV18 - TRBJ1-4
ASSTFTGGLTDTQY TRBV27 - TRBJ2-3
ASSQSGRGGVETQY TRBV23-1 - TRBJ2-5
ASSQGHGGVNTEAF TRBV3-1/TRBV3-2 - TRBJ1-1
ASSYSTGLGAF TRBV6-2/TRBV6-3 - TRBJ1-1